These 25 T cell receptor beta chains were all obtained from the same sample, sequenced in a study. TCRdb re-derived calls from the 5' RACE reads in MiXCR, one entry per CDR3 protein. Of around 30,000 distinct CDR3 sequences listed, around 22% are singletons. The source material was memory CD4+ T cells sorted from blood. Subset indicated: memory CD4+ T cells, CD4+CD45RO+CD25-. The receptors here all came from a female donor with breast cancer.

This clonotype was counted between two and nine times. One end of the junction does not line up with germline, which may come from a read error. The CDR3 bases are TGTGCCAGCAGCGTTAATCCGCCCCAGCATTTT. It specifies CASSVNPPQHF. The genes are TRBV28 and TRBJ1-5; D is uncertain. This CDR3 spans 11 amino acids. Germline CDR1 reads MDHEN; CDR2 reads SYDVKM.

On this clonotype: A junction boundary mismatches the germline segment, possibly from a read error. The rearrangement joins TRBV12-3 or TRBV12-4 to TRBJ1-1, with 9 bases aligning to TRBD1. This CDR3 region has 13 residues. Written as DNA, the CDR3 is TGTGCCAGCAGACAGGGGGCGTTTCTCGAAGCTTCCTTT. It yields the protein CASRQGAFLEASF.

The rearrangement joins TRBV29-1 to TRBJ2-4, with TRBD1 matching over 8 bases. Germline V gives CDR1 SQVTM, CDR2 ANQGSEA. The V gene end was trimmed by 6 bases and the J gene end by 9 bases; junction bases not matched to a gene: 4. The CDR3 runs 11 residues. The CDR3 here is CSVGQGGIQYF. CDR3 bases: TGCAGCGTCGGACAGGGAGGCATTCAGTACTTC.

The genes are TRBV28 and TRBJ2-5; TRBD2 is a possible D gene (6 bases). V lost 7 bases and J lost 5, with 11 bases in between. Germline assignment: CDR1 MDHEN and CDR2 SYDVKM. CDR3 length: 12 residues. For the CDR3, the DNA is TGTGCCAGCAAAAGCGGGCGGGAGACCCAGTACTTC. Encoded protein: CASKSGRETQYF.

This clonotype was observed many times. CDR3 sequence (DNA): TGCGCCAGCAGCCTCAGGAAGGAAATCGGGGAGCTGTTTTTT. Protein sequence: CASSLRKEIGELFF. The chain uses TRBV4-3 and TRBJ2-2; unclear D gene. The CDR3 loop spans 14 amino acids. The V and J ends lost 4 bases and 7 bases respectively, with 13 bases between them. CDR1 and CDR2 (germline): LGHNA, YSLEER.

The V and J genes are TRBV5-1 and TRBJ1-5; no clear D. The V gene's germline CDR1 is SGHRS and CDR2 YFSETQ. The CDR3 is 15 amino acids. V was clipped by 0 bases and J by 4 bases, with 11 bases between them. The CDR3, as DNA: TGCGCCAGCAGCTTGGGACCTCCAACGAATCAGCCCCAGCATTTT. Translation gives CASSLGPPTNQPQHF. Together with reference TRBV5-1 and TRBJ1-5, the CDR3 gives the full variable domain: KAGVTQTPRYLIKTRGQQVTLSCSPISGHRSVSWYQQTPGQGLQFLFEYFSETQRNKGNFPGRFSGRQFSNSRSEMNVSTLELGDSALYLCASSLGPPTNQPQHFGDGTRLSIL.

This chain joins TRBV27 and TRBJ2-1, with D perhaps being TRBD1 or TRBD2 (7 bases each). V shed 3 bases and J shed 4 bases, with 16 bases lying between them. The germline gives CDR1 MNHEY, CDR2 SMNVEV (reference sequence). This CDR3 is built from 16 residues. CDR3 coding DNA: TGTGCCAGCAGTTTCCAGAGACAGGGAGGGTACAATGAGCAGTTCTTC. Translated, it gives CASSFQRQGGYNEQFF.

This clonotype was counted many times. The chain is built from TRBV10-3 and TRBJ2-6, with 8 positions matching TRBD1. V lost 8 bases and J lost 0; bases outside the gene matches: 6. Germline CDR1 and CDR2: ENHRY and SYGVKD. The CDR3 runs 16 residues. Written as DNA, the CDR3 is TGTGCCATCTTTGGACAGGGCTCCTCTGGGGCCAACGTCCTGACTTTC. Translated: CAIFGQGSSGANVLTF.

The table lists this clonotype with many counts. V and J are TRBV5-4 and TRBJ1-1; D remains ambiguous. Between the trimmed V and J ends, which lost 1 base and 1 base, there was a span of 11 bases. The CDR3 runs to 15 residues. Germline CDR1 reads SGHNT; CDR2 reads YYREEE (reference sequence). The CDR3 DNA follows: TGTGCCAGCAGCTTGAAGGCCCTCCGGAACACTGAAGCTTTCTTT. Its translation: CASSLKALRNTEAFF. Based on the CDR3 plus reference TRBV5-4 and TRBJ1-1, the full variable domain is ETGVTQSPTHLIKTRGQQVTLRCSSQSGHNTVSWYQQALGQGPQFIFQYYREEENGRGNFPPRFSGLQFPNYSSELNVNALELDDSALYLCASSLKALRNTEAFFGQGTRLTVV.

The CDR3 region has the DNA TGTGCCAGCAGTTGGGGACAGTCTCACTACGAGCAGTACTTC. It translates to CASSWGQSHYEQYF. This chain links TRBV2 with TRBJ2-7, with 7 bases fitting TRBD1. Unmatched junction bases numbered 7, after V lost 5 bases and J lost 3 bases. This CDR3 spans 14 amino acids. Germline values: CDR1 SNHLY, CDR2 FYNNEI.

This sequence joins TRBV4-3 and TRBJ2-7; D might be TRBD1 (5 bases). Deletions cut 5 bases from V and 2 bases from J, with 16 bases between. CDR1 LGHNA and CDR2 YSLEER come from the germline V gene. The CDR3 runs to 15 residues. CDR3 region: CASSWEAGLTYEQYF. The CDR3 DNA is TGCGCCAGCAGCTGGGAAGCAGGGCTTACCTACGAGCAGTACTTC.

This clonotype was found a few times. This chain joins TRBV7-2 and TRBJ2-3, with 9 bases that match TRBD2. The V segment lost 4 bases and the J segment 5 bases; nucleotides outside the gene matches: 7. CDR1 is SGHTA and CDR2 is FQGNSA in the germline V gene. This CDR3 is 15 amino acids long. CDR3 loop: CASSSLAGAGDTQYF. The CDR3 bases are TGTGCCAGCAGCTCATTAGCGGGAGCAGGAGATACGCAGTATTTT. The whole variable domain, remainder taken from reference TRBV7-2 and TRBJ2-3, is GAGVSQSPSNKVTEKGKDVELRCDPISGHTALYWYRQSLGQGLEFLIYFQGNSAPDKSGLPSDRFSAERTGGSVSTLTIQRTQQEDSAVYLCASSSLAGAGDTQYFGPGTRLTVL.

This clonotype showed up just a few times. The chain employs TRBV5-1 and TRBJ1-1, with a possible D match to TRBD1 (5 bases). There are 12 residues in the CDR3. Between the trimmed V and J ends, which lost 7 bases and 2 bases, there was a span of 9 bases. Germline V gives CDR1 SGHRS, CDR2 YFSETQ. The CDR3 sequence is CASQGGNTEAFF. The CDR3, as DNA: TGCGCCAGCCAGGGTGGAAACACTGAAGCTTTCTTT.

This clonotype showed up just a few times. The CDR3 nucleotides are TGCGCCAGCAGCCAAGAGGGGACCACAGATACGCAGTATTTT. Translated: CASSQEGTTDTQYF. The rearrangement uses TRBV4-3 and TRBJ2-3; either TRBD1 or TRBD2 may fit D (5 bases each). The CDR3 is made up of 14 amino acids. CDR1 is LGHNA and CDR2 is YSLEER in the germline V gene. V dropped 0 bases and J dropped 2 bases, with 6 bases sitting between them.

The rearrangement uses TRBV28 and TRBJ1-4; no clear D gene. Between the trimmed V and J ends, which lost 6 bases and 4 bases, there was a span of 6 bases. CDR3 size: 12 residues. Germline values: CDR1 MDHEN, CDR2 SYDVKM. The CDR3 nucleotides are TGTGCCAGCAGGACCCTTAATGAAAAACTGTTTTTT. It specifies CASRTLNEKLFF.

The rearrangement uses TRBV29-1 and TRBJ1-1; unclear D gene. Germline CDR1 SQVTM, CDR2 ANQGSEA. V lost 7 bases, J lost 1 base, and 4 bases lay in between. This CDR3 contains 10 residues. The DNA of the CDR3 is TGCAGCGGGTGGAACACTGAAGCTTTCTTT. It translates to CSGWNTEAFF.

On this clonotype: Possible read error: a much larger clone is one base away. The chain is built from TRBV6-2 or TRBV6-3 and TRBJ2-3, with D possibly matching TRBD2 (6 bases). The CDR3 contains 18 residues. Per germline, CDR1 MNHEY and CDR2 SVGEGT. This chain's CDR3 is CASSYPGSPVTSTGTQYF. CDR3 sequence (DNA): TGTGCCAGCAGTTACCCAGGATCGCCAGTCACTAGCACAGGTACGCAGTATTTT.

The CDR3 DNA reads TGTGCCAGCAGCCGTGGGGGACTAGCGGGGGGCGCCTACAATGAGAAGCAGTTCTTC. It yields the protein CASSRGGLAGGAYNEKQFF. The chain couples TRBV7-3 to TRBJ2-1; 15 bases are a match to TRBD2. CDR3 length: 19 amino acids. Germline values: CDR1 SGHTA, CDR2 FQGTGA. V gave up 5 bases and J gave up 11 bases; unmatched junction bases: 19.

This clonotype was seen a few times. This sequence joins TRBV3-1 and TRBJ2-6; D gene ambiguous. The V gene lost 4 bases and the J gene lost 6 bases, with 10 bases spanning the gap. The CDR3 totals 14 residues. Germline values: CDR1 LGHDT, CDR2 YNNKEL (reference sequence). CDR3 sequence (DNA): TGTGCCAGCAGCCCGCCCGTGTCGGCCAACGTCCTGACTTTC. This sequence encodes CASSPPVSANVLTF.

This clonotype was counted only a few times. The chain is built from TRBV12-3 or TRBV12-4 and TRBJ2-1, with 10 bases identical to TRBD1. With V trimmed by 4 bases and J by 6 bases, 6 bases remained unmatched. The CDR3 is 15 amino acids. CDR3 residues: CASSSRDRGLNEQFF. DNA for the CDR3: TGTGCCAGCAGTTCCCGGGACAGGGGACTCAATGAGCAGTTCTTC.

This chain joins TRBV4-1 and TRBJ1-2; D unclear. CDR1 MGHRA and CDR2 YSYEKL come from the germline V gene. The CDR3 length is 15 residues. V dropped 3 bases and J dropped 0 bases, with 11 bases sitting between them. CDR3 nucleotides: TGCGCCAGCAGCCAGCGGACCGACTCTAACTATGGCTACACCTTC. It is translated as CASSQRTDSNYGYTF.

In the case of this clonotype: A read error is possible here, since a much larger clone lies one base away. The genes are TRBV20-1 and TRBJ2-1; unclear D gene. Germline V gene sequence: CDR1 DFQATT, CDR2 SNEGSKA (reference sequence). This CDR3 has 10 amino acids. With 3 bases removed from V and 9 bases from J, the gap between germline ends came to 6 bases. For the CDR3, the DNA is TGCAGTGCTAGGGCTAGTGAGCAGTTCTTC. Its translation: CSARASEQFF.

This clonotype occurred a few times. The CDR3 reads CASSQGQPSTGELFF. The CDR3 nucleotides are TGTGCCAGCAGCCAGGGACAGCCCAGCACCGGGGAGCTGTTTTTT. This sequence joins TRBV7-9 and TRBJ2-2, with 7 nucleotides matching TRBD1. Germline-derived CDR1 and CDR2 are SEHNR and FQNEAQ (reference sequence). V dropped 5 bases and J dropped 4; count of bases not matched to a gene: 7. This CDR3 has 15 amino acids.

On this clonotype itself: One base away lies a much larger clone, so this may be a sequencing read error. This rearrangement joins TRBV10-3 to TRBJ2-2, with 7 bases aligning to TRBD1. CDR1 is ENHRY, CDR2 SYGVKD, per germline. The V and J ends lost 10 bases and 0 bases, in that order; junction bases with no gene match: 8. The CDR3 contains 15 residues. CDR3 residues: CATTQGDTNTGELFF. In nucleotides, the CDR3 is TGTGCCACAACTCAGGGGGACACGAACACCGGGGAGCTGTTTTTT.

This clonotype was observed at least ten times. The CDR3 loop reads CASSSIRGEQFF. CDR3 nucleotide sequence: TGTGCCAGCAGCTCCATTAGGGGTGAGCAGTTCTTC. The chain is built from TRBV7-9 and TRBJ2-1; D may be TRBD1 (5 bases). Germline assignment: CDR1 SEHNR and CDR2 FQNEAQ (reference sequence). CDR3 size: 12 residues. V was clipped by 4 bases and J by 9 bases, with 10 bases between them.